These T cell receptor beta chains were read from a single sample in a study of vaccination and CD4 T cells after COVID-19. Their specific antigens are unknown. One entry per CDR3 protein, called by TCRdb with MiXCR from the PCR reads. The sample records roughly 10,000 distinct CDR3 sequences, approximately 55% being singletons. The sample consisted of CD4+ T cells from blood, cultured in vitro. These receptors all come from a human donor who had recovered from COVID-19. The CDR3 runs from the conserved cysteine through the conserved F or W. The D gene is left open where the match is weak. Some rows mark clone size as missing; the rest say once, few, many or name a class of expanded clone.

J	D	V	size	DNA	CDR3
TRBJ1-1	-	TRBV2	once	TGTGCCAGCAGTGCGGCAGCGAACACTGAAGCTTTCTTT	CASSAAANTEAFF
TRBJ1-3	-	TRBV6-1	once	TGTGCCAGCAGTGAAGCGCTTCTTTCCTACTCTGGAAACACCATATATTTT	CASSEALLSYSGNTIYF
TRBJ2-7	-	TRBV10-2	-	TGCGCCAGCAGTGGGGGGAGCTACGAGCAGTACTTC	CASSGGSYEQYF
TRBJ2-7	TRBD2	TRBV6-2/TRBV6-3	few	TGTGCCAGCAGTTACTCGACTAGCGGGGGGGCCGAGCAGTACTTC	CASSYSTSGGAEQYF
TRBJ2-3	-	TRBV4-3	-	TGCGCCAGCAGCCAAGATCGCGATACGCAGTATTTT	CASSQDRDTQYF
TRBJ2-5	TRBD2	TRBV6-1	medium-sized	TGTGCCAGCAGTGAAGGACTAGCCTGGGAGACCCAGTACTTC	CASSEGLAWETQYF
TRBJ1-3	-	TRBV19	once	TGTGCCAGTAGTGAGGGGGGGGCGAACTCTGGAAACACCATATATTTT	CASSEGGANSGNTIYF
TRBJ1-4	TRBD1	TRBV7-9	-	TGTGCCAGCAGGAGGACAGGAGGGGAAAAACTGTTTTTT	CASRRTGGEKLFF
TRBJ1-1	-	TRBV2	-	TGTGCCAGCAGGATAGGACAGCCGAACACTGAAGCTTTCTTT	CASRIGQPNTEAFF
TRBJ1-3	-	TRBV7-2	-	TGTGCCAGCAGCTTAGGCATCTCAACCCACTCTGGAAACACCATATATTTT	CASSLGISTHSGNTIYF
TRBJ2-7	-	TRBV3-1	-	TGTGCCAGCAGCCAAGTTCGTGGGCCCAGCAGCCACGAGCAGTACTTC	CASSQVRGPSSHEQYF
TRBJ1-1	-	TRBV5-1	few	TGCGCCAGCAGGGAGAACACTGAAGCTTTCTTT	CASRENTEAFF
TRBJ1-1	-	TRBV28	few	TGTGCCAGCAGTTTAGTTCCTTGGGGGGAAAGGAACACTGAAGCTTTCTTT	CASSLVPWGERNTEAFF
TRBJ1-5	-	TRBV30	-	TGTGCCTGGAGTGTAGGAAGGGGAGGCAATCAGCCCCAGCATTTT	CAWSVGRGGNQPQHF
TRBJ1-3	-	TRBV7-9	-	TGTGCCAGCGGCTCCCCTACTGGGGTTCTTGGAAACACCATATATTTT	CASGSPTGVLGNTIYF
TRBJ2-1	-	TRBV19	-	TGTGCCAGTGGCGGACAGCTTTACAATGAGCAGTTCTTC	CASGGQLYNEQFF
TRBJ1-1	-	TRBV25-1	-	TGTGCCAGCAGCCATCGGGTCCTGAGGGGGAACACTGAAGCTTTCTTT	CASSHRVLRGNTEAFF
TRBJ1-1	TRBD1	TRBV12-3/TRBV12-4	-	TGTGCCAGCACCCAACAGGGGCAGCTGATGAACACTGAAGCTTTCTTT	CASTQQGQLMNTEAFF
TRBJ2-7	-	TRBV6-5	-	TGTGCCAGCAGTTACGCGCAGTACGAGCAGTACTTC	CASSYAQYEQYF
TRBJ2-7	-	TRBV2	-	TGTGCCAGCAGTGAGGGGTACTACGAGCAGTACTTC	CASSEGYYEQYF
TRBJ2-5	-	TRBV19	-	TGTGCCAGTAGTACTTACACAGGTCGTTTCCTATCTCGGGGACAAGAGACCCAGTACTTC	CASSTYTGRFLSRGQETQYF
TRBJ2-5	TRBD2	TRBV11-3	few	TGTGCCAGCAGCTCCACACTATTCCAGCGGGGGGGCCAAGAGACCCAGTACTTC	CASSSTLFQRGGQETQYF
TRBJ2-1	-	TRBV6-1	few	TGTGCCAGCAGTGAAGTGATTTGGAATGAGCAGTTCTTC	CASSEVIWNEQFF
TRBJ1-2	-	TRBV2	few	TGTGCCAGCAGGTCGACGGTATATGGCTACACCTTC	CASRSTVYGYTF
TRBJ1-1	-	TRBV27	few	TGTGCCAGCAGTTTAGTCGGGGGCAAAGCTTTCTTT	CASSLVGGKAFF
TRBJ2-2	-	TRBV20-1	-	TGCAGTGCCCGAATGGGGGAGCTGTTTTTT	CSARMGELFF
TRBJ2-1	-	TRBV20-1	-	TGCAGTGCTAAACAGCTCGAGGGTGAGGTCAATGAGCAGTTCTTC	CSAKQLEGEVNEQFF
TRBJ2-2	TRBD2	TRBV7-8	-	TGTGCCAGCAGCTTAGCCGGGACTACCACCGGGGAGCTGTTTTTT	CASSLAGTTTGELFF
TRBJ2-3	TRBD1	TRBV9	-	TGTGCCAGCAGCGCAGATCCCAGGGGGCGCAGGGATACGCAGTATTTT	CASSADPRGRRDTQYF
TRBJ1-2	TRBD1	TRBV20-1	few	TGCAGTGCTTCCTCGGGACAGGGAGCCAACACCTTC	CSASSGQGANTF
TRBJ1-2	-	TRBV6-1	medium-sized	TGTGCCAGCAGTCCAAGGGGAGATGGATCTGGCTACACCTTC	CASSPRGDGSGYTF
TRBJ1-1	-	TRBV7-8	-	TGTGCCAGCAGCTTCACCCCCCCGAGGAGGAGGATTGCTTTCTTT	CASSFTPPRRRIAFF
TRBJ2-1	-	TRBV11-3	medium-sized	TGTGCCAGCCGCCGGGACAATGGGGTCAATGAGCAGTTCTTC	CASRRDNGVNEQFF
TRBJ1-2	-	TRBV10-2	-	TGCGCCAGCAGTGAGGGGGTGGTTGACTATGGCTACACCTTC	CASSEGVVDYGYTF
TRBJ2-7	-	TRBV12-3/TRBV12-4	-	TGTGCCAGCTCCCCGAGAAAGGGTCAATCCTACGAGCAGTACTTC	CASSPRKGQSYEQYF
TRBJ2-2	-	TRBV20-1	few	TGCAGTGCTAGATCCCAGGGAGCCGGGGAGCTGTTTTTT	CSARSQGAGELFF
TRBJ1-4	-	TRBV4-3	-	TGCGCCAGCAGCCTAGCGGGGGCAACTAATGAAAAACTGTTTTTT	CASSLAGATNEKLFF
TRBJ2-5	TRBD2	TRBV15	-	TGTGCCACCAGCGGGGTGGGACTAGCGGCCCACCAAGAGACCCAGTACTTC	CATSGVGLAAHQETQYF
TRBJ2-3	TRBD2	TRBV27	-	TGTGCCAGCAGCCTGGGGCTAGCGGGGGGTTCTGGCACAGATACGCAGTATTTT	CASSLGLAGGSGTDTQYF
TRBJ2-1	TRBD2	TRBV27	-	TGTGCCAGCAGGGCGGGGGACGGGTTTTACAATGAGCAGTTCTTC	CASRAGDGFYNEQFF
TRBJ2-1	-	TRBV7-2	-	TGTGCCAGCAGCTTAGTAAGCGCGTACAATGAGCAGTTCTTC	CASSLVSAYNEQFF
TRBJ1-1	-	TRBV20-1	few	TGCAGTGCTAGGAAGGACAGTTCTAGTGCTTTCTTT	CSARKDSSSAFF
TRBJ1-2	-	TRBV6-1	-	TGTGCCAGCAGTGAAACGAACATAGGGGGCTACACCTTC	CASSETNIGGYTF
TRBJ2-7	-	TRBV6-2/TRBV6-3	once	TGTGCCAGCAGACCCATCAACAGGAACGAGCAGTACTTC	CASRPINRNEQYF
TRBJ2-2	TRBD2	TRBV20-1	once	TGCAGTGCCCTGCCCGAAATTAGCGGGGGGAACACCGGGGAGCTGTTTTTT	CSALPEISGGNTGELFF
TRBJ1-6	-	TRBV5-6	-	TGTGCCAGCAGAAGGGACCCTTCTTCACCCCTCCACTTT	CASRRDPSSPLHF
TRBJ1-1	-	TRBV4-1	once	TGCGCCAGCAGCCAAGATCTGCGGTATCAGGCTTTCTTT	CASSQDLRYQAFF